Listed below are T cell receptor beta chains from one sample, sequenced in a study of T-cell memory formation after mild COVID-19. TCRdb reprocessed the 5' RACE reads via MiXCR and lists one record per CDR3 protein. The sample includes 250,000 to 300,000 distinct CDR3 sequences, about a sixth seen only once; the top ten take roughly 24%. Sequenced: PBMCs or a T cell subset sorted from them (not recorded which). The receptor set was obtained from a man between 18 and 35 years old who had mild COVID-19 (a few samples of this study predate the infection). Cell type and time point are not known. CDR3s include the opening cysteine and the closing phenylalanine or tryptophan. D genes are given only for firm matches. Some rows mark clone size as missing; the rest say once, few, many or name a class of expanded clone.

size,V,D,J,CDR3,DNA
many,TRBV4-3,NA,TRBJ2-7,CASSQGGSEQYF,TGCGCCAGCAGCCAAGGAGGCTCCGAGCAGTACTTC
few,TRBV15,TRBD2,TRBJ2-1,CATSRVFGGAHNEQFF,TGTGCCACCAGCAGAGTCTTCGGGGGGGCCCACAATGAGCAGTTCTTC
NA,TRBV2,NA,TRBJ2-7,CASRPGAAPTYEQYF,TGTGCCAGCAGGCCTGGGGCAGCTCCCACCTACGAGCAGTACTTC
NA,TRBV12-3/TRBV12-4,NA,TRBJ2-2,CASSRRGLNTGELFF,TGTGCCAGCAGCCGTAGGGGACTGAACACCGGGGAGCTGTTTTTT
few,TRBV29-1,NA,TRBJ2-5,CSVRGRQNQETQYF,TGCAGCGTGCGGGGCAGGCAGAACCAAGAGACCCAGTACTTC
many,TRBV5-6,NA,TRBJ2-5,CASSSLDRIQETQYF,TGTGCCAGCAGCTCTCTCGACAGAATCCAAGAGACCCAGTACTTC
NA,TRBV4-3,NA,TRBJ1-1,CASSRGGTLNTEAFF,TGCGCCAGCAGCCGCGGCGGTACGCTAAACACTGAAGCTTTCTTT
NA,TRBV7-9,TRBD1,TRBJ1-2,CASSSHRDSNYGYTF,TGTGCCAGCAGCAGCCACCGGGACAGCAACTATGGCTACACCTTC
NA,TRBV5-1,NA,TRBJ2-3,CATQETGSRAHGSDTQYF,TGCGCCACACAGGAGACAGGTAGTCGGGCCCACGGGTCAGATACGCAGTATTTT
few,TRBV29-1,NA,TRBJ2-3,CSVTGGTSTDTQYF,TGCAGCGTGACTGGGGGAACTAGCACAGATACGCAGTATTTT
NA,TRBV24-1,NA,TRBJ2-1,CATSDQSQGPEQFF,TGTGCCACCAGTGATCAATCTCAGGGTCCTGAGCAGTTCTTC
few,TRBV7-2,NA,TRBJ2-2,CASSSTGTFTGELFF,TGTGCCAGCAGCTCCACAGGCACCTTCACCGGGGAGCTGTTTTTT
NA,TRBV2,NA,TRBJ1-1,CASSGVVNTEAFF,TGTGCCAGCAGTGGCGTCGTGAACACTGAAGCTTTCTTT
many,TRBV5-6,NA,TRBJ2-1,CASSFAALNEQFF,TGTGCCAGCAGCTTCGCCGCCTTGAATGAGCAGTTCTTC
NA,TRBV6-5,NA,TRBJ2-4,CASKSGGSNIQYF,TGTGCCAGCAAGTCGGGCGGCTCAAACATTCAGTACTTC
few,TRBV7-2,TRBD1,TRBJ2-1,CASSFVVSRDRRSYNEQFF,TGTGCCAGCAGCTTCGTTGTATCCCGGGACAGAAGATCCTACAATGAGCAGTTCTTC
many,TRBV20-1,NA,TRBJ1-6,CSASRERNSPLHF,TGCAGTGCTAGCAGGGAACGAAATTCACCCCTCCACTTT
once,TRBV7-2,TRBD1,TRBJ2-3,CASSLVGQGADTQYF,TGTGCCAGCAGTCTGGTCGGACAGGGGGCAGATACGCAGTATTTT
many,TRBV30,NA,TRBJ2-1,CAWSLGYEQFF,TGTGCCTGGAGTTTGGGGTACGAGCAGTTCTTC
few,TRBV5-5,NA,TRBJ1-4,CASLVARGEEKLFF,TGTGCCAGCTTGGTGGCTCGGGGGGAGGAAAAACTGTTTTTT
few,TRBV20-1,NA,TRBJ2-2,CSAGSGMNTGELFF,TGCAGTGCCGGCTCGGGGATGAACACCGGGGAGCTGTTTTTT
few,TRBV6-5,NA,TRBJ1-4,CASRRDPWGNEKLFF,TGTGCCAGCAGAAGAGACCCCTGGGGTAATGAAAAACTGTTTTTT
few,TRBV5-6,NA,TRBJ2-2,CASSLKPSVTGELFF,TGTGCCAGCAGCCTCAAACCTAGCGTAACCGGGGAGCTGTTTTTT
NA,TRBV29-1,NA,TRBJ2-3,CSVREASTDTQYF,TGCAGCGTCAGGGAAGCGAGCACAGATACGCAGTATTTT
NA,TRBV7-2,TRBD2,TRBJ2-7,CASSTGGTVRGQYF,TGTGCCAGCTCTACCGGGGGGACCGTTAGAGGGCAGTACTTC
NA,TRBV9,NA,TRBJ2-3,CASSARYTDTQYF,TGTGCCAGCAGCGCTCGCTACACAGATACGCAGTATTTT
few,TRBV20-1,TRBD2,TRBJ2-3,CSARPLAGGTDTQYF,TGCAGTGCTCGACCCCTTGCGGGGGGGACAGATACGCAGTATTTT
NA,TRBV12-3/TRBV12-4,TRBD1,TRBJ1-1,CASSLGQGGTEAFF,TGTGCCAGCAGTTTAGGACAGGGTGGCACTGAAGCTTTCTTT
NA,TRBV24-1,NA,TRBJ2-2,CATSDRSVQNTGELFF,TGTGCCACCAGTGATAGGTCGGTTCAGAACACCGGGGAGCTGTTTTTT
NA,TRBV9,NA,TRBJ1-5,CASSVAGIGNQPQHF,TGTGCCAGCAGCGTAGCAGGGATTGGCAATCAGCCCCAGCATTTT
few,TRBV6-5,TRBD1,TRBJ1-3,CASRPGQGAGPGNTIYF,TGTGCCAGCAGGCCAGGACAGGGGGCAGGTCCTGGAAACACCATATATTTT
NA,TRBV6-2/TRBV6-3,NA,TRBJ2-1,CASSYYGWEQFF,TGTGCCAGCAGTTACTATGGCTGGGAGCAGTTCTTC
few,TRBV4-3,NA,TRBJ1-6,CASSQVGGEVILHF,TGCGCCAGCAGCCAAGTCGGAGGGGAGGTAATCCTCCACTTT
NA,TRBV6-5,NA,TRBJ2-7,CASSYSKGEGYEQYF,TGTGCCAGCAGTTACTCGAAGGGCGAGGGCTACGAGCAGTACTTC
NA,TRBV10-3,TRBD1,TRBJ1-1,CAISESMGQGAVTEAFF,TGTGCCATCAGTGAGTCGATGGGACAGGGGGCCGTCACTGAAGCTTTCTTT
few,TRBV6-6,NA,TRBJ1-1,CASSPIVGPNTEAFF,TGTGCCAGCAGCCCCATCGTGGGGCCGAACACTGAAGCTTTCTTT
NA,TRBV6-2/TRBV6-3,NA,TRBJ1-2,CASSSTYRLYGYTF,TGTGCCAGCAGTTCTACTTACAGGCTATATGGCTACACCTTC
NA,TRBV10-2,NA,TRBJ1-2,CASSEVWGATNYGYTF,TGCGCCAGCAGTGAGGTCTGGGGGGCAACTAACTATGGCTACACCTTC